This T cell receptor beta chain was sequenced for a study of cytomegalovirus exposure and HLA in healthy donors (dated by TCRdb to 2017 to 2019). Regarding the study in general: An earlier analysis of some 600 of the donors reported under 300 Gb of sequence data and around 100 million unique TCR beta sequences obtained from about 179 million T cells. Roughly 300 gigabases of sequencing data and around 80 million unique TCR sequences made up an early release that covered 500 to 700 HLA-typed donors. Of the roughly 410 genotyped donors, over 80% were placed in the genetic ancestry cluster associated with self-reported Caucasian donors. The study aimed to test whether cataloging public T cell receptors could reveal signatures of past pathogen exposure. The T cell repertoires of 670 or so subjects were profiled by immunosequencing and related to cytomegalovirus serostatus. Along with the roughly 700-subject first cohort, a separate validation cohort of 120 different subjects was used. To predict cytomegalovirus infection status, the study combined high-throughput TCR immunosequencing, statistical association of individual TCRs with disease status, and machine learning. A later analysis re-examined previously published TCR beta repertoires from about 670 donors and added high-resolution HLA genotyping to investigate patterns of TCR occurrence. The later analysis used no new phenotypic data to find candidate immune exposures, relying instead on TCR beta sequences and their occurrence across donors. In an earlier analysis of around 540 of the donors, high-throughput TCR beta sequencing was used to judge whether each TCR beta V gene segment behaved as functional or pseudogenic. Donor age, sex, ethnicity and CMV serostatus were compiled alongside the repertoire data. A later genetic analysis used genome-wide SNP genotypes for about 55% of the 666 donors, treating that subset as a discovery cohort. All discovery cohort repertoires had been generated using a single sequencing platform. HLA typing covered class I and class II loci at four-digit resolution. The number of typed donors differed by locus: about 629-630 for A, B, C, DRB1 and DQB1; 500 to 550 for DQA1; 606 for DPA1; and roughly 450 for DPB1. Because of strong linkage in the cohort, roughly five DR-DQ haplotypes were treated as single units for association and clustering. Among about 370 genotyped donors of the cohort, an average of approximately 200,000 unique TCR beta nucleotide sequences was sequenced per donor, of which 15% to 20% were non-productive. Overall study outcomes, separate from this receptor: In a later analysis, HLA-associated TCR beta chains showed more clonal expansion and lower generation probabilities than non-associated chains that were equally common. A few of the identified cytomegalovirus-associated TCR beta chains were confirmed in vitro to be specific for cytomegalovirus antigens. A further reported finding was that TCR beta sequences accurately predicted the HLA-A and HLA-B alleles for most subjects in the first cohort. In the study, approximately 160 TCR beta chains were listed as associated with cytomegalovirus. Linkage disequilibrium might explain the correlated functional status among segregating V segments, but an unknown experimental factor could not be ruled out. Because counts were too low, some 16 rarely observed V segments, including chromosome 9 orphons, were excluded from the earlier analysis of fewer than 650 of the donors. CMV serostatus was the only immune exposure information available for the cohort. A cluster of highly shared sequence variants was judged likely to represent a technical artifact of the sequencing pipeline. In this cohort, only TCR beta chains were sequenced, and detectable features were limited by the absence of alpha or paired-chain data. In a later analysis, several top co-occurrence clusters were reported to appear linked to parvovirus B19, influenza, CMV and Epstein-Barr virus. The classifier was reported to diagnose cytomegalovirus status with high specificity and sensitivity in both the original cohort and the validation cohort. Roughly uniform sequencing depth across donors was assumed in presence/absence analyses, although this assumption may not hold. A later analysis found that most CMV-associated TCR beta chains appeared HLA-restricted, with HLA associations seemingly driven largely by CMV exposure. Assigning TCR associations to individual alleles was difficult when HLA alleles, especially DR and DQ, strongly co-occurred. A later genetic analysis associated a missense DCLRE1C variant with V-gene and J-gene trimming of TCR beta chains, and an independent cohort replicated the association. Because some donors lacked HLA typing at each locus, the association tests relied only on the typed subset. According to a later genetic analysis, donors in an Asian-associated ancestry cluster had fewer N-insertions in productive TCRs than the approximately 650-donor mean. Specific HLA alleles were associated with around 18,000 TCR beta sequences at a false discovery rate of 0.05 in a later analysis. Some IMGT-functional V segments, including TRBV6-2 and TRBV6-3, could not be distinguished by the 87-base-pair reads and were therefore excluded. In a later analysis, the rate of TCR association differed among HLA loci, with DRB1 alleles having the most associated TCRs and HLA-C alleles having the fewest. The authors suggested that the approach could potentially be generalized to other disease states and immunological phenotypes. Most TCR sequences were observed very rarely across donors, whereas some public TCRs were present in many individuals. In an earlier analysis of 450 to 750 of the donors, most TCR beta V segments appeared in productive rearrangements about 87% or about 30% of the time, broadly matching IMGT annotations.

The cohort comprised around 690 healthy bone marrow donors. Cohort members were all nominally healthy when sampled, although unrecorded immune exposures were likely present. The donor tested CMV seropositive, placing the donor among the 250 to 350 seropositive members of the cohort. Every donor gave a peripheral blood sample, and the peripheral blood mononuclear cells from that sample were used for TCR beta sequencing. The Qiagen DNeasy Blood Extraction Kit was used to extract genomic DNA from the blood cell samples. Libraries were made using the immunoSEQ multiplex PCR assay. For the multiplex PCR, a mixture combining 60 forward primers for TCR Vbeta segments and 13 reverse primers for TCR Jbeta segments was used. Amplification of the CDR3 region of rearranged TCR beta genes was performed with a multiplex PCR assay on genomic DNA. The Illumina HiSeq System was used to sequence the amplified TCR beta libraries as 87-base-pair reads. From the authors' description of their analysis: In a later analysis, approximately 74 million unique TCR beta chains were counted across the 650 to 750 repertoires, and around 11 million of these chains were shared by at least two donors. Raw reads were error-corrected and collapsed into unique sequences with a nearest-neighbor algorithm that merged closely related sequences to remove PCR and sequencing errors. CDR3 sequences were aligned to IMGT reference sequences to assign V, D and J gene segments. For a sequence to be retained, at least a six-nucleotide match to both a V gene segment and a J gene segment was required. A rearrangement counted as productive if the CDR3 had no stop codons and remained in frame with V and J, and every other rearrangement counted as non-productive. CDR3 was defined by IMGT convention, running from the second conserved V-encoded cysteine to the conserved J-encoded phenylalanine. The earlier analysis of 587 of the donors excluded sequences that lacked an unambiguous match to a single V gene segment. In an earlier analysis of approximately 560 of the donors, a V segment was called functional when productive rearrangements were above 56.7%, and segregating when the standard deviation between donors exceeded 5%. A statistical classification framework was built for diagnosing cytomegalovirus status from the catalog of TCR beta chain sequences. In a later analysis, V and J genes were assigned by comparing TCR nucleotide sequences against IMGT/GENE-DB human TR gene sequences. In a later analysis, CDR3 sequences and most-parsimonious VDJ recombination scenarios were assigned using the TCRdist pipeline. In a later analysis, every TCR beta chain was defined by the combination of its CDR3 amino acid sequence and its V-gene family, and reads without a unique V-gene family were dropped. A later analysis removed 450 to 600 highly shared, low-generation-probability nucleotide sequences to deal with suspected cross-contamination and a sequencing artifact. In a later analysis, a clonal expansion index for each public chain was calculated from normalized within-repertoire ranks of inferred template counts. Generation probabilities in a later analysis came from a VDJ recombination model fitted to out-of-frame rearrangements, and those results were checked against IGoR. Hypergeometric tests were used in a later analysis to score TCR-TCR, TCR-HLA and TCR-CMV co-occurrence, with a repertoire-size bias correction applied to the TCR pairs. In a later analysis, false discovery rates were estimated by permuting HLA or CMV assignments 20 times. A later analysis grouped co-occurring TCRs with DBSCAN, adding TCRdist sequence similarity when clustering within HLA-allele-positive subsets. For co-occurrence clustering, repertoires with fewer than 30,000 or more than 120,000 public chains were excluded, along with five or six repertoires with anomalous nucleotide sharing. In its TCRdb copy, this immuneACCESS table keeps in-frame sequences only and misses some clones. Where compared with another copy, unresolved V genes explain less than half of these, and the others have no known cause. D and trimming were read from the DNA, whereas the V and J calls and clone size are those reported in that table. Recorded for this sample are 74,000 or so clones; 78% of them occurred a single time. 4.5% to 7% of the sample rests with the top ten.

In the germline V gene (reference sequence), CDR1 corresponds to SGHNT and CDR2 to YYREEE. The germline V and J ends show losses of 1 base and 3 bases respectively, and no gene match explains 7 bases of the junction. From the cysteine through the phenylalanine, the CDR3 covers 15 amino acids. Solely the CDR3 DNA is kept, with 45 bases framed from the first base. Worth noting for this clone: Its antigen remains unidentified. Base qualities are missing; no much larger clone stands one base away.

Sequencing was performed on PBMCs. Recombination joined TRBV5-4 with TRBJ2-7, and 7 bases in between align with TRBD2. This TCR was sampled from a male donor in good health and CMV-seropositive. The nucleotides read TGTGCCAGCAGCTTGTTTGGGGGAGGGGACTACGAGCAGTACTTC. Its protein product is CASSLFGGGDYEQYF.